Listed here are 25 T cell receptor beta chains from one sample, sequenced in a study of cytomegalovirus exposure and HLA in healthy donors. The method was immunoSEQ multiplex PCR; TCRdb's version includes in-frame clones alone and lacks a portion of them. The sample yields around 150,000 clones, around 90% seen once. Input material: PBMCs. All receptors derive from a woman aged 18-30 years in good health and CMV-seropositive.

The gene calls are TRBV2 and TRBJ2-1; 10 bases are a match to TRBD1. The length of the CDR3 is 16 residues. The germline CDR1 and CDR2 sequences are SNHLY and FYNNEI. V trimming: 6 bases; J trimming: 2 bases; junction bases outside the gene matches: 7. The CDR3 coding sequence is TGTGCCAGCAGGGGCCAGGGACAGGGGCCCTACAATGAGCAGTTCTTC. Its protein is CASRGQGQGPYNEQFF.

The chain is built from TRBV30 and TRBJ1-4; 10 bases are shared with TRBD1. This CDR3 has 16 residues. Germline trimming cut 0 bases from V and 3 bases from J; bases unmatched to any gene: 4. Germline V gene lookup returns CDR1 GTSNPN and CDR2 SVGIG (reference sequence). CDR3 DNA: TGTGCCTGGAGTGTTTGGACAGGGGGTTCTAATGAAAAACTGTTTTTT. Its protein is CAWSVWTGGSNEKLFF.

V usage is TRBV6-5 and J usage is TRBJ2-1; TRBD2 aligns across 7 bases. This CDR3 contains 16 residues. The junction had 10 bases not matched to a gene; V was cut back by 4 bases and J by 4 bases. The germline gives CDR1 MNHEY, CDR2 SVGAGI. The CDR3 region has the DNA TGTGCCAGCAGTTTAGATCGCGGGAGCACTTACAATGAGCAGTTCTTC. Protein sequence: CASSLDRGSTYNEQFF.

The rearrangement links TRBV6-5 to TRBJ2-1, with D possibly being TRBD2 (6 bases). Germline V gene lookup returns CDR1 MNHEY and CDR2 SVGAGI. This CDR3 has 14 residues. The germline V and J ends were trimmed by 6 bases and 0 bases, with 9 bases remaining between them. For the CDR3, the DNA is TGTGCCAGCAGGCTAGCGCTCTCCTACAATGAGCAGTTCTTC. Its translation is CASRLALSYNEQFF.

The chain is built from TRBV4-1 and TRBJ1-2; 8 bases map to TRBD1. The V and J ends lost 0 bases and 0 bases, in that order; junction bases with no gene match: 6. This CDR3 comprises 17 residues. From germline, CDR1 is MGHRA and CDR2 YSYEKL. CDR3 amino acids: CASSQEVGQGSNYGYTF. DNA of the CDR3: TGCGCCAGCAGCCAAGAAGTCGGACAGGGTTCTAACTATGGCTACACCTTC.

CDR3 bases: TGTGCCTGGAGTGAGACACGCATGGGTAATGAAAAACTGTTTTTT. This sequence encodes CAWSETRMGNEKLFF. The chain carries TRBV30 and TRBJ1-4; no firm D call. V dropped 1 base and J dropped 4 bases, with 13 bases sitting between them. The CDR3 runs to 15 residues. CDR1 and CDR2 (germline): GTSNPN, SVGIG (reference sequence).

The chain carries TRBV2 and TRBJ2-1, with D possibly being TRBD2 (11 bases). The CDR3 totals 22 residues. V lost 6 bases, J lost 0 bases, and 33 bases lay in between. The germline V gene encodes CDR1 SNHLY and CDR2 FYNNEI. The CDR3 DNA reads as TGTGCCAGCAGGGGGGGACAGGGGCTAATAGCGGGAGGGCCGAGCTCCTACAATGAGCAGTTCTTC. It specifies CASRGGQGLIAGGPSSYNEQFF. The complete variable domain, with remaining parts taken from reference TRBV2 and TRBJ2-1, reads EPEVTQTPSHQVTQMGQEVILRCVPISNHLYFYWYRQILGQKVEFLVSFYNNEISEKSEIFDDQFSVERPDGSNFTLKIRSTKLEDSAMYFCASRGGQGLIAGGPSSYNEQFFGPGTRLTVL.

V usage is TRBV19 and J usage is TRBJ1-2; TRBD1 aligns across 9 bases. Trimming cost V 6 bases and J 5 bases; bases outside gene matches: 10. The V gene's germline CDR1 is LNHDA and CDR2 SQIVND (reference sequence). This CDR3 contains 15 residues. The DNA of the CDR3 is TGTGCCAGTAGCCCGGGACAGGGCCTTGAGTATGGCTACACCTTC. Translating gives CASSPGQGLEYGYTF.

V usage is TRBV28 and J usage is TRBJ1-4; 7 positions match TRBD1. Germline V lookup: CDR1 MDHEN, CDR2 SYDVKM. The V segment lost 5 bases and the J segment 1 base; nucleotides outside the gene matches: 1. CDR3 length: 14 residues. The CDR3 DNA reads as TGTGCCAGCAGTCAGGGGGGAACTAATGAAAAACTGTTTTTT. It codes for CASSQGGTNEKLFF.

By share of the sample, this clone is medium-sized (0.01 to 0.1%). The chain has TRBV11-3 and TRBJ1-2; the D gene is possibly TRBD1 (6 bases). The CDR3 has 17 residues. The germline V and J ends were trimmed by 5 bases and 4 bases, with 23 bases remaining between them. Germline V lookup: CDR1 SGHNT, CDR2 YENEEA. This CDR3 is CASSTPHIQGKSYGYTF. CDR3 coding DNA: TGTGCCAGCAGCACCCCGCACATACAGGGCAAGTCCTATGGCTACACCTTC.

V and J are TRBV30 and TRBJ2-1; 12 bases agree with TRBD2. V lost 3 bases, J lost 12 bases, and 15 bases stayed unmatched. The CDR3 covers 16 residues. In germline, CDR1 is GTSNPN, CDR2 SVGIG (reference sequence). DNA of the CDR3: TGTGCCTGGAGCTTCACCCCGGGACTAGCGGGTACCCCGCAGTTCTTC. Translated: CAWSFTPGLAGTPQFF.

The chain is built from TRBV29-1 and TRBJ2-3, with D possibly matching TRBD2 (6 bases). The V gene's germline CDR1 is SQVTM and CDR2 ANQGSEA. The V end lost 7 bases, the J end lost 6 bases, and 20 bases lay between the germline ends. The CDR3 is made up of 14 amino acids. CDR3 protein: CSGGVGQEVDTQYF. For the CDR3, the DNA is TGCAGCGGGGGGGTAGGACAAGAAGTGGATACGCAGTATTTT.

CDR3 nucleotides: TGCAGCGTTTACGGACAGGCCGTAGGGGGGGCCAACGTCCTGACTTTC. This translates into CSVYGQAVGGANVLTF. This chain links TRBV29-1 with TRBJ2-6, with 7 bases identical to TRBD1. Germline V gene lookup returns CDR1 SQVTM and CDR2 ANQGSEA. CDR3 length: 16 residues. The V gene end was trimmed by 5 bases and the J gene end by 4 bases; junction bases not matched to a gene: 11.

The chain recombines TRBV27 with TRBJ2-1, with D maybe TRBD2 (5 bases). Trimming shortened V by 4 bases and J by 4 bases, and 11 bases separated the two germline ends. Germline CDR1 and CDR2: MNHEY and SMNVEV (reference sequence). This CDR3 has 14 amino acids. CDR3 bases: TGTGCCAGCAGTTCCGTAGGACTGTACAATGAGCAGTTCTTC. Encoded protein: CASSSVGLYNEQFF.

This rearrangement joins TRBV6-6 to TRBJ2-2; D might be TRBD1 (6 bases). CDR1 is MNHNY and CDR2 is SVGAGI in the germline V gene (reference sequence). V was trimmed by 2 bases and J by 6 bases, leaving 16 bases between them. The CDR3 consists of 16 residues. The CDR3 here is CASSYPVGGKAGELFF. CDR3 coding DNA: TGTGCCAGCAGTTACCCTGTAGGGGGTAAGGCCGGGGAGCTGTTTTTT.

CDR3 in amino acids: CATGERTYHEQYF. The CDR3 nucleotides are TGTGCCACCGGGGAGAGAACCTACCACGAGCAGTACTTC. The J gene is TRBJ2-7, the V gene TRBV15; possible D gene TRBD2, 5 bases. CDR3 length: 13 amino acids. V was pared by 8 bases and J by 5 bases, with 16 bases between. CDR1 LNHNV and CDR2 YYDKDF come from the germline V gene (reference sequence).

This clone has a single count. The chain couples TRBV30 to TRBJ1-5, with D hard to call. There are 12 residues in the CDR3. The germline CDR1 and CDR2 sequences are GTSNPN and SVGIG (reference sequence). V was trimmed by 3 bases and J by 5 bases, leaving 8 bases between them. CDR3 in amino acids: CAWRQEDQPQHF. The CDR3, as DNA: TGTGCCTGGAGGCAGGAGGATCAGCCCCAGCATTTT.

The chain recombines TRBV5-5 with TRBJ1-2, with D possibly being TRBD1 (5 bases). Deletions cut 4 bases from V and 4 bases from J, with 8 bases between. Germline CDR1 and CDR2: SGHKS and YYEKEE (reference sequence). There are 12 residues in the CDR3. The CDR3 DNA reads TGTGCCAGCAGCCAAGACAGCTATGGCTACACCTTC. This translates into CASSQDSYGYTF.

The V call is TRBV5-4, the J call TRBJ2-1, with D perhaps TRBD1 (6 bases). V was cut by 6 bases and J by 3 bases, with 13 bases left in between. Germline CDR1 SGHNT, CDR2 YYREEE (reference sequence). The CDR3 loop spans 14 amino acids. This CDR3 reads CASNQQGLYNEQFF. CDR3 nucleotides: TGTGCCAGCAACCAACAGGGCCTCTACAATGAGCAGTTCTTC.

The chain combines TRBV19 with TRBJ2-1; TRBD2 matches at 11 bases. Germline CDR1 is LNHDA and CDR2 is SQIVND (reference sequence). This CDR3 region has 16 residues. With 3 bases clipped from V and 3 bases from J, the junction kept 4 bases outside the gene matches. In DNA form, the CDR3 reads TGTGCCAGTAGTATCCTAGCGGGAGGCCGCTACAATGAGCAGTTCTTC. It encodes CASSILAGGRYNEQFF.

The chain employs TRBV18 and TRBJ2-7; 7 nucleotides match TRBD2. The CDR3 length is 13 residues. Germline CDR1 reads KGHSH; CDR2 reads LQKENI. Unmatched junction bases numbered 5, after V lost 3 bases and J lost 6 bases. The CDR3 region has the DNA TGTGCCAGCTCACCCGGACTAGAAAGCGAGCAGTACTTC. Protein: CASSPGLESEQYF.

The J gene is TRBJ1-5, the V gene TRBV10-3; TRBD1 agrees at 11 bases. Trimming took 0 bases from V and 6 from J; bases not matched to a gene: 4. The length of the CDR3 is 16 residues. The germline V gene has CDR1 ENHRY and CDR2 SYGVKD. The CDR3 DNA reads as TGTGCCATCAGTGAGTCGGACAGGGGGCTTTCTCAGCCCCAGCATTTT. Its translation: CAISESDRGLSQPQHF.

The chain has TRBV5-1 and TRBJ2-7; D call uncertain. Germline CDR1 SGHRS, CDR2 YFSETQ. V dropped 2 bases and J dropped 2 bases, with 11 bases sitting between them. The CDR3 is made up of 14 amino acids. CDR3 nucleotide sequence: TGCGCCAGCAGCTTCGACCGACTCACCTACGAGCAGTACTTC. Translated: CASSFDRLTYEQYF.

V and J are TRBV30 and TRBJ2-7, with D uncertain. The CDR3 length is 12 residues. V was pared by 2 bases and J by 2 bases, with 7 bases between. Looked up from germline, CDR1 is GTSNPN and CDR2 is SVGIG (reference sequence). DNA of the CDR3: TGTGCCTGGAGTACAGAAACCTACGAGCAGTACTTC. The encoded protein is CAWSTETYEQYF.

The rearrangement joins TRBV7-3 to TRBJ2-1, with 11 bases fitting TRBD2. The trim removed 5 bases at V and 6 bases at J, leaving 9 bases unmatched. The CDR3 consists of 16 residues. Germline V gene data show CDR1 as SGHTA and CDR2 as FQGTGA. DNA for the CDR3: TGTGCCAGCAGCCCCCTAGGGCTAGCGGGAGGCAATGAGCAGTTCTTC. Its protein is CASSPLGLAGGNEQFF.